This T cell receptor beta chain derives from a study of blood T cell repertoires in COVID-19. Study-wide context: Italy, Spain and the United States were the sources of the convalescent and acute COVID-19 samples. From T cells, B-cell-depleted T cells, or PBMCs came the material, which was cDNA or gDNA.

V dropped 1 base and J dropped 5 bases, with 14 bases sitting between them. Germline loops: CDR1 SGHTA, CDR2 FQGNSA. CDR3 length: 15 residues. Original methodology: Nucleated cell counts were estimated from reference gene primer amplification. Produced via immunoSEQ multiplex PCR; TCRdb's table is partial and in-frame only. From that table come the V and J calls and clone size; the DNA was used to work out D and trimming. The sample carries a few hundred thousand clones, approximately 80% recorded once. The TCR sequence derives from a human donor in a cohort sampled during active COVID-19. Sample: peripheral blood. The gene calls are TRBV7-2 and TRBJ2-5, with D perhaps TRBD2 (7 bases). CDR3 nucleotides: TGTGCCAGCAGCTTAGTTCCCAGGGGAGGGGAGACCCAGTACTTC. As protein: CASSLVPRGGETQYF.